What follows describes a single TCR beta chain. Using immunoSEQ multiplex PCR, the repertoire was profiled, and TCRdb retains in-frame clones only, with some absent. The repertoire holds 2 million to 2.5 million clones, with 85% to 95% as singletons. This specimen belongs to a study of shared clonotypes between healthy human individuals. Germline V gene lookup returns CDR1 SNHLY and CDR2 FYNNEI. The trim removed 6 bases at V and 1 base at J, leaving 5 bases unmatched. The CDR3 spans 16 residues. Sequencing used naive CD4+ T cells sorted from blood. The subset denotes: CD45RA+ positively selected. The V gene is TRBV2, the J gene TRBJ2-2, with 10 bases matching TRBD2. The TCR comes from a young man in good health. CDR3 residues: CASRSGLAENTGELFF. CDR3 sequence (DNA): TGTGCCAGCAGATCCGGACTAGCGGAGAACACCGGGGAGCTGTTTTTT. Drawing the rest from reference TRBV2 and TRBJ2-2, the complete variable domain is EPEVTQTPSHQVTQMGQEVILRCVPISNHLYFYWYRQILGQKVEFLVSFYNNEISEKSEIFDDQFSVERPDGSNFTLKIRSTKLEDSAMYFCASRSGLAENTGELFFGEGSRLTVL.